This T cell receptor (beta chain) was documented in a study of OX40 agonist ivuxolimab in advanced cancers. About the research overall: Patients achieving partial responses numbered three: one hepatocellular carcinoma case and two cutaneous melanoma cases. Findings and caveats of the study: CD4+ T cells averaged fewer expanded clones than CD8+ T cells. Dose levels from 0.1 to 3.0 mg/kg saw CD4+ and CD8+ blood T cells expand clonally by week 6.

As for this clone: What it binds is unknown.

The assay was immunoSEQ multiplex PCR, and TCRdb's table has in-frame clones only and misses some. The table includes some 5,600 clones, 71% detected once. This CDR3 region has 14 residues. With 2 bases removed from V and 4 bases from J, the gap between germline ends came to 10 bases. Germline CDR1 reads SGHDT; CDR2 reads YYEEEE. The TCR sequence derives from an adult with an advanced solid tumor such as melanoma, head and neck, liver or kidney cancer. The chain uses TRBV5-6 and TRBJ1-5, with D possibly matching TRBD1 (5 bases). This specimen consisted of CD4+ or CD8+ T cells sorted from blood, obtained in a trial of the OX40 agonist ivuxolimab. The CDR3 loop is CASSFPGGNQPQHF. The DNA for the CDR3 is TGTGCCAGCAGCTTCCCTGGGGGGAATCAGCCCCAGCATTTT.